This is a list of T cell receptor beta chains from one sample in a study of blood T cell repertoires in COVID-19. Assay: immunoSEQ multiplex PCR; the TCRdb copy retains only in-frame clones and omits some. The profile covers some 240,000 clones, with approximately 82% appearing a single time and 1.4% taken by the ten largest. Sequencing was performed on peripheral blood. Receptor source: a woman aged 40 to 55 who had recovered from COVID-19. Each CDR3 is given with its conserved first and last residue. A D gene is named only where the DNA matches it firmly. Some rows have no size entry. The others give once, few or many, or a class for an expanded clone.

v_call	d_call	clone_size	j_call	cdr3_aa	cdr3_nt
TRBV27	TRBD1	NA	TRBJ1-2	CASSLIGTADYGYTF	TGTGCCAGCAGTTTGATAGGGACAGCGGACTATGGCTACACCTTC
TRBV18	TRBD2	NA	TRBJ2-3	CATSPNSGGASDTQYF	TGTGCCACCTCACCGAACAGCGGGGGGGCCAGTGATACGCAGTATTTT
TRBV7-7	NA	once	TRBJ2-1	CASSLGPNNEQFF	TGTGCTAGCAGCTTGGGGCCGAACAATGAGCAGTTCTTC
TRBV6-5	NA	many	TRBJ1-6	CASSYSTAPWNSPLHF	TGTGCCAGCAGTTACAGTACAGCCCCGTGGAATTCACCCCTCCACTTT
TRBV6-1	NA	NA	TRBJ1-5	CASSGRSPHSNQPQHF	TGTGCCAGCAGTGGCCGGAGCCCCCATAGCAATCAGCCCCAGCATTTT
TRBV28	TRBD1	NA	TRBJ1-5	CASSLTGVLYQPQHF	TGTGCCAGCAGTTTAACAGGGGTGCTCTATCAGCCCCAGCATTTT
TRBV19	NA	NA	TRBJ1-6	CASRVWRQRGRDSPLHF	TGTGCCAGTAGGGTTTGGCGGCAGCGAGGAAGAGATTCACCCCTCCACTTT
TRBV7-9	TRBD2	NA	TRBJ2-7	CASVGTSGGYEQYF	TGTGCCAGCGTCGGGACTAGCGGGGGCTACGAGCAGTACTTC
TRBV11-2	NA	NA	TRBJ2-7	CASSLGGVEQYF	TGTGCCAGCAGCTTAGGCGGGGTGGAGCAGTACTTC
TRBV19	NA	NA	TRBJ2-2	CASSIPRVAGELFF	TGTGCCAGTAGTATCCCGAGGGTAGCCGGGGAGCTGTTTTTT
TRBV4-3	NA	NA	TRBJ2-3	CASSQVFSDTQYF	TGCGCCAGCAGCCAAGTTTTCTCAGATACGCAGTATTTT
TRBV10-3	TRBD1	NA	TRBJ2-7	CAISESNGTGAYEQYF	TGTGCCATCAGTGAGTCGAATGGGACAGGGGCTTACGAGCAGTACTTC
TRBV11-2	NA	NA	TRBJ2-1	CASSLGRDYNEQFF	TGTGCCAGCAGCTTAGGACGGGACTACAATGAGCAGTTCTTC
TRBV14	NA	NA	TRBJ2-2	CASSQFAGFTGELFF	TGTGCCAGCAGCCAGTTTGCAGGGTTCACCGGGGAGCTGTTTTTT